This TCR beta chain was identified during a study of T-cell memory formation after mild COVID-19. For the study at large: Among the donors, TCR clusters were largely specific to each donor. Points from the study as a whole: Balance between CD4 and CD8 was seen in clones contracting day 15 to 85, and a CD4+ lean was seen in later expanders. Several responding clones turned up in pre-infection memory, indicating that cross-reactive memory may have taken part.

In TCRdb, the 5' RACE reads were re-called with MiXCR into one record per CDR3 protein. Of fewer than 650,000 distinct CDR3 sequences listed, around a sixth were seen once; the top ten hold about 8.6%. This clonotype occurred a few times. Its target is not known. V lost 3 bases, J lost 2 bases, and 3 bases stayed unmatched. Germline CDR1 and CDR2: DFQATT and SNEGSKA (reference sequence). This CDR3 region has 14 residues. The receptor's source is an adult woman who had mild COVID-19 (a few samples of this study predate the infection). Cell type and time point are not known. This sequence joins TRBV20-1 and TRBJ1-2, with TRBD1 identical over 10 bases. Input material: PBMCs or a T cell subset sorted from them (not recorded which). CDR3 DNA sequence: TGCAGTGCTAGGCGGGGACAGGGGAACTATGGCTACACCTTC. Amino acids: CSARRGQGNYGYTF.